This entry concerns a single TCR beta chain. This sample stems from a study of blood T cell repertoires in COVID-19. CDR1 and CDR2 from the germline V gene are ENHRY and SYGVKD. Trimming took 4 bases from V and 1 from J; bases not matched to a gene: 3. The CDR3 totals 14 residues. Method: immunoSEQ multiplex PCR; TCRdb's copy keeps in-frame clones and lacks some. Of about 210,000 clones listed, roughly nine tenths are singletons. The sequenced sample consisted of peripheral blood. The receptor comes from a man in his forties or fifties with acute or convalescent COVID-19. The chain links TRBV10-3 to TRBJ2-7; 8 nucleotides agree with TRBD2. The CDR3 DNA is TGTGCCATCAGTGTCGGACTAGCTTCCTACGAGCAGTACTTC. Its translation is CAISVGLASYEQYF.